This record looks at one T cell receptor (beta chain) sequence and its context. Its antigen is unidentified. Germline CDR1 reads LNHDA; CDR2 reads SQIVND (reference sequence). The V segment lost 8 bases and the J segment 4 bases; nucleotides outside the gene matches: 5. The CDR3 contains 13 residues. The sample belongs to a study of cytomegalovirus exposure and HLA in healthy donors. Study-level findings and limits: Because they were indistinguishable, some V segments, including TRBV6-2 and TRBV6-3, were excluded.

Researchers ran the PCR with 60 Vbeta and 13 Jbeta primers. The data were produced by immunoSEQ multiplex PCR, yet TCRdb's version contains in-frame clones alone and is incomplete. The table lists tens of thousands of clones. Each of the donors was a healthy bone marrow donor. The clonotype comes from a female donor in good health and CMV-seronegative. This chain uses TRBV19 with TRBJ1-2; 9 nucleotides align to TRBD1. Material for sequencing was PBMCs. This CDR3 reads CASLRTGAYGYTF. DNA for the CDR3: TGTGCCAGTCTCAGGACAGGGGCCTATGGCTACACCTTC.